This paragraph reports one T cell receptor beta chain. Original analysis: Amplification with reference gene primers provided the estimates of nucleated cell counts. Measured with immunoSEQ multiplex PCR; TCRdb has only the in-frame clones, and not every one. Clonal size and the V and J genes are those of that table, whereas D and trimming came from the DNA. The sample consists of about 500,000 clones, roughly 91% of them appearing once. These data are taken from a study of blood T cell repertoires in COVID-19. Study-wide context: From the United States, Italy and Spain came samples of acute and convalescent COVID-19.

Germline V gene sequence: CDR1 MNHEY, CDR2 SVGAGI. Trimming pared 7 bases from V and 5 bases from J, leaving 17 bases between. The CDR3 is made up of 14 amino acids. The sample taken for sequencing was peripheral blood. This sequence was found in a woman aged 45-60 years with COVID-19, enrolled during active disease. The V call is TRBV6-5, the J call TRBJ1-1; no definite D call. The CDR3 nucleotides are TGTGCCAGCAAAGAAAGAGGGATGGGGACTGAAGCTTTCTTT. As protein: CASKERGMGTEAFF.